These T cell receptor beta chains were read from a single sample in a study of T-cell memory formation after mild COVID-19. TCRdb redid the calling of the 5' RACE reads with MiXCR, one entry per CDR3 protein. Here the sample spans some 300,000 distinct CDR3 sequences, around 20% being singletons. Sequencing was carried out using PBMCs or a T cell subset sorted from them (not recorded which). These receptors originate from a man aged 18 to 30 who had mild COVID-19 (a few samples of this study predate the infection). Cell type and time point are not known. CDR3s leave out the opening cysteine and the closing phenylalanine or tryptophan.

TRBJ2-6 TRBV7-2 ASSLEGLLRGANVLT
TRBJ1-5 TRBV7-9 ASSLGRQPQH
TRBJ2-3 TRBV7-3 ASSSRNDGTDTQY
TRBJ2-7 TRBV6-2/TRBV6-3 ASSYRTGYPYEQY
TRBJ2-7 TRBV4-1 ASSQVQRGGLYEQY
TRBJ2-6 TRBV20-1 SARVSGTGTSGANVLT
TRBJ2-7 TRBV7-9 ASSPPGTGGSEQY
TRBJ2-2 TRBV7-6 ASSGGSGQGVTGELF
TRBJ1-1 TRBV6-5 ASSYYDSANTEAF
TRBJ2-5 TRBV7-6 ASSFRVGETQY
TRBJ1-2 TRBV19 ASSFPKTGDLGYT
TRBJ1-5 TRBV7-2 ASSFGPQPQH
TRBJ1-5 TRBV24-1 ATSDGGTRNQPQH
TRBJ2-6 TRBV5-1 ASSLVTGSGANVLT
TRBJ1-2 TRBV5-6 ASSVDRHMGARYGYT
TRBJ1-1 TRBV7-9 ASSFRGSEEAEAF
TRBJ2-1 TRBV5-4 ASSAPGQVDEQF
TRBJ1-1 TRBV11-2 ASSPYFPQTEAF
TRBJ2-5 TRBV7-2 ASSLTRTSGGEETQY
TRBJ2-2 TRBV7-2 ASSLSSTGELF
TRBJ2-6 TRBV9 ASSVASGANVLT
TRBJ2-7 TRBV5-1 ASTVGGTYEQY
TRBJ1-1 TRBV2 ASSFQGQGGAF
TRBJ1-5 TRBV29-1 SVGGPGHGNQPQH
TRBJ2-7 TRBV5-1 ASSLDVYEQY
TRBJ2-6 TRBV4-3 ASSQQDRASGANVLT
TRBJ1-5 TRBV5-6 ASSFGLLRPQH
TRBJ2-3 TRBV7-3 ASSYLTGRADTQY
TRBJ2-7 TRBV11-2 ASSYSLDRLSNEQY
TRBJ2-7 TRBV20-1 SAKDRVGSYEQY
TRBJ2-5 TRBV7-3 ASSLNPSLGLEQETQY
TRBJ2-3 TRBV5-1 ASSLRGEGLSDTQY
TRBJ1-2 TRBV12-3/TRBV12-4 ASSPPGLRNEGYT
TRBJ2-3 TRBV5-1 ASSFRGFTDTQY
TRBJ2-5 TRBV2 ASKGAAAQETQY
TRBJ2-3 TRBV7-2 ASSLPRTGTPTDTQY
TRBJ2-5 TRBV11-2 ASSFNGQETQY
TRBJ2-5 TRBV3-1 ASSPSGGEETQY
TRBJ1-1 TRBV7-3 ASSARQGATEAF
TRBJ2-1 TRBV2 ASSEAGGTSGVNEQF
TRBJ2-3 TRBV4-2 ASSYSPSTDTQY
TRBJ2-3 TRBV6-2/TRBV6-3 ASSPSGASVSDTQY
TRBJ2-5 TRBV7-2 ASSPGGSGLEETQY
TRBJ2-3 TRBV7-2 ASSLKDTQY
TRBJ2-7 TRBV5-1 ASSPKAGYEQY
TRBJ1-6 TRBV7-8 ASSPVGVAEGSPLH
TRBJ1-1 TRBV5-1 ASSPNNPDRQAAF
TRBJ2-1 TRBV7-2 ASSSSPNEQF
TRBJ2-7 TRBV27 ASRLRTGYYEQY